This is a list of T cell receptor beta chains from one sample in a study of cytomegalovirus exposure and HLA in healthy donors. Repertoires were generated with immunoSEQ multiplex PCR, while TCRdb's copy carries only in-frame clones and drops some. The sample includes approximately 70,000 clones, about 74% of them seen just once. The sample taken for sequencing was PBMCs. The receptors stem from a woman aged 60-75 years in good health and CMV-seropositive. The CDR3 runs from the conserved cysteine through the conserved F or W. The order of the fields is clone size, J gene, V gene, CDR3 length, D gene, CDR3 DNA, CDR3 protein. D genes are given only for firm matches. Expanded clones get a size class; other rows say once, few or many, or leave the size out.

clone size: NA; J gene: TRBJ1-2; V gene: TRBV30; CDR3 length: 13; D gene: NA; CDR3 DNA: TGTGCCTGGAGTCCCATCCCGAAGAGTGGCTACACCTTC; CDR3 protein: CAWSPIPKSGYTF
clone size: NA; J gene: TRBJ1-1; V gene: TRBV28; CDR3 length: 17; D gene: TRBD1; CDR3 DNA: TGTGCCAGCAGCCCGGGACAGTTAAGAGGGGTGAACACTGAAGCTTTCTTT; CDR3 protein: CASSPGQLRGVNTEAFF
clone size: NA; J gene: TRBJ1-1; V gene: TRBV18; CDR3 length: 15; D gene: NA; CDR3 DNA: TGTGCCAGCTCACTCGCCCCTGACATGAACACTGAAGCTTTCTTT; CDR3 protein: CASSLAPDMNTEAFF
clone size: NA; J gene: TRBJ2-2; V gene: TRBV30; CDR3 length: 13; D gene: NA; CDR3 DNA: TGTGCCGGTAGCGTTTACCTCACCGGGGAGCTGTTTTTT; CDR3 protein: CAGSVYLTGELFF
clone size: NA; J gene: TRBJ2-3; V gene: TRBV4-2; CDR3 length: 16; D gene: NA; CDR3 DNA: TGTGCCAGCAGGTTGACTGCCGCGGGGCGGGCAGATACGCAGTATTTT; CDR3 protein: CASRLTAAGRADTQYF
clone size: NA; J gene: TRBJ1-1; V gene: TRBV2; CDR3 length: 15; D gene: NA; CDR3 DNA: TGTGCCAGCAGGGAAAGGACAGCTAGGAACACTGAAGCTTTCTTT; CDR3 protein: CASRERTARNTEAFF
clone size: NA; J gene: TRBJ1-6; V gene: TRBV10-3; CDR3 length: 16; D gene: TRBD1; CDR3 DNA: TGTGCCATCAGTGAAGTACAGGGGAGCTATAATTCACCCCTCCACTTT; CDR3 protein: CAISEVQGSYNSPLHF
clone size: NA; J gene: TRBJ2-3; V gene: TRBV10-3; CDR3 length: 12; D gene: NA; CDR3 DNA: TGTGCCATCAGTGAGTCGAGGGATACGCAGTATTTT; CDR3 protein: CAISESRDTQYF
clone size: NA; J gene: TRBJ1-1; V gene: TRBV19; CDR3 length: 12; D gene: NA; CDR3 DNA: TGTGCCAGTAGTGGGGCCGGTACTGAAGCTTTCTTT; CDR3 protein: CASSGAGTEAFF
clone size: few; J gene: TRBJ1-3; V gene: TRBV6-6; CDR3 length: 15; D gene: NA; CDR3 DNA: TGTGCCAGCAGTTACGGACAGCTCTCTGGAAACACCATATATTTT; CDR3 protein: CASSYGQLSGNTIYF
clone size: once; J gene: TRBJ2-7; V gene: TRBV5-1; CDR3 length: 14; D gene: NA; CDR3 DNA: TGCGCCAGCACTAAGGGGGGGCCTTCCTACGAGCAGTACTTC; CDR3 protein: CASTKGGPSYEQYF
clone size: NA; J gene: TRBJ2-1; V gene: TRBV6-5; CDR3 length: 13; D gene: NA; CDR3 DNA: TGTGCCAGCAGTTACTTAGGGGACAATGAGCAGTTCTTC; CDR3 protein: CASSYLGDNEQFF
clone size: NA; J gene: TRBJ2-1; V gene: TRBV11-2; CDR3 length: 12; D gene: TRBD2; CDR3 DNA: TGTGCCAGCAGCCTCCCACTAGCGGAGCAGTTCTTC; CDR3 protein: CASSLPLAEQFF
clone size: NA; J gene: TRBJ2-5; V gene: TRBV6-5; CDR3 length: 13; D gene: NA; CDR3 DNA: TGTGCCAGCAGTTACAACGAGAAAGAGACCCAGTACTTC; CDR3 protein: CASSYNEKETQYF
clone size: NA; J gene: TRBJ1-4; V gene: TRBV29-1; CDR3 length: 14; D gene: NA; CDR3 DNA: TGCAGCGTTGCATATCCGGGAGTCGTCGAAAAACTGTTTTTT; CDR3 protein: CSVAYPGVVEKLFF
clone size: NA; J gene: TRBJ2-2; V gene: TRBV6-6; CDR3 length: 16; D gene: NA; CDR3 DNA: TGTGCCAGCAGTCTACGGGTCCTCTCCAAGACCGGGGAGCTGTTTTTT; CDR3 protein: CASSLRVLSKTGELFF
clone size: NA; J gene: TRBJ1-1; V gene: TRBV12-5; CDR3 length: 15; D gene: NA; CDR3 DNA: TGTGCTAGTGGTTTCGGGCAGGGTATTAACACTGAAGCTTTCTTT; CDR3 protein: CASGFGQGINTEAFF
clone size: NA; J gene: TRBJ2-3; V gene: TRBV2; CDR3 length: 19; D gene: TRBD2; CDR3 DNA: TGTGCCAGCAGTGCTACAGAACTAGCGGGGGGGTCTAGCACAGATACGCAGTATTTT; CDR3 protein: CASSATELAGGSSTDTQYF
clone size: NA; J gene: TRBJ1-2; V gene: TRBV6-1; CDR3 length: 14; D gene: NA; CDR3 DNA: TGTGCCAGCAGTTCTTCCGGGACAATCTATGGCTACACCTTC; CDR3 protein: CASSSSGTIYGYTF
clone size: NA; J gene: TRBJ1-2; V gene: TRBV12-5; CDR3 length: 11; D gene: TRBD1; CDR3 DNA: TGTGCTAGTGGAAGGGGACAGGGGAACACCTTC; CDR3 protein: CASGRGQGNTF
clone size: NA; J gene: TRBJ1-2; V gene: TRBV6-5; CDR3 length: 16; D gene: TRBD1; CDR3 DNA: TGTGCCAGCAGTTTCAGCGCGGACAGGGGGGGCTATGGCTACACCTTC; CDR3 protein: CASSFSADRGGYGYTF
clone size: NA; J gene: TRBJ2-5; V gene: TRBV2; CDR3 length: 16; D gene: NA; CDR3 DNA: TGTGCCAGCAGTGACCCTCGGCGGGCTAGAGGAGAGACCCAGTACTTC; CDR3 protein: CASSDPRRARGETQYF
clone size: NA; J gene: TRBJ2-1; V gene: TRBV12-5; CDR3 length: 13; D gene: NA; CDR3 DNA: TGTGCTAGTGGGGAGTTCCCGGGCAATGAGCAGTTCTTC; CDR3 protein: CASGEFPGNEQFF
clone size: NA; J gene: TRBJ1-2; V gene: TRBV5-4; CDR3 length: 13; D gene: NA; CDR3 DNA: TGTGCCAGCAGCTTGGTGGAGGGAAGGGGCTACACCTTC; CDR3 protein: CASSLVEGRGYTF
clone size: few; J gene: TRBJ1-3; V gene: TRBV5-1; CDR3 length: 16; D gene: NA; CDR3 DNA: TGCGCCAGCAGCTTGGCCCCGGCAGACTCAGGAAACACCATATATTTT; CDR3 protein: CASSLAPADSGNTIYF
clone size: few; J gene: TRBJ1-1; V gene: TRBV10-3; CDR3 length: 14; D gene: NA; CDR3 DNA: TGTGCCATCAGTGTTAAGATCCGGGGCACTGAAGCTTTCTTT; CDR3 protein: CAISVKIRGTEAFF
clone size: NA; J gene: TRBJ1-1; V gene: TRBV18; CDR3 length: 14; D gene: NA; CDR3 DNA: TGTGCCAGCTCCCGTCTGACAGAAGCCACTGAAGCTTTCTTT; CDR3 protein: CASSRLTEATEAFF
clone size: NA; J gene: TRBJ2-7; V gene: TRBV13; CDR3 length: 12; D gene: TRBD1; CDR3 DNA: TGTGCCAGCAGCTCGGGACAGGGGGAGCAGTACTTC; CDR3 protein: CASSSGQGEQYF
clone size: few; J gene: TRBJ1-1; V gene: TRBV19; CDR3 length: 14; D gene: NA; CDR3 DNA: TGTGCCAGTAGTCTACGGGAGAGAATATCTGAAGCTTTCTTT; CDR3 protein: CASSLRERISEAFF
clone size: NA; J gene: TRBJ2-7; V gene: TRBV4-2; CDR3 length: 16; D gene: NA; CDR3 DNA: TGTGCCAGCAGCCAAGGACCGAGACAGGCCCCCTACGAGCAGTACTTC; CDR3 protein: CASSQGPRQAPYEQYF
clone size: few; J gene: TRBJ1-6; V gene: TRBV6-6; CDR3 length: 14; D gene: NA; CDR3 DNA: TGTGCCAGCAGTCAGGCGGGGGGAGGCTCACCCCTCCACTTT; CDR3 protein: CASSQAGGGSPLHF